This TCR beta chain was found in a study of beta chain features in type 1 diabetes. Study-level points and caveats: In type 1 diabetes patients, VDJ junctions had fewer insertions; deletions at these junctions were more frequent. Equally in patients and controls, shorter templates might have been favored by PCR.

The authors reverse transcribed all of the isolated RNA, so sequencing captured expressed TCRB transcripts. The assay was immunoSEQ multiplex PCR, and TCRdb's table has in-frame clones only and misses some. The data contain about 15,000 clones, less than 45% of them singletons. To note about this clone: Its target is not known.

CDR3 length: 14 amino acids. Cell sorting via CD45RO/CCR7/CD25/CD127/CD95/CD27 was performed to obtain CD4+ naive, central memory, regulatory and stem cell-like memory cells. Sequenced material: stem cell memory CD4+ T cells from blood. The sequence was obtained from a woman aged 40-49 years in good health. The J gene is TRBJ1-2, the V gene TRBV21-1; TRBD1, the D gene given by the table, was not confirmed from the DNA. TRBV21-1 is given as a pseudogene. Here the CDR3 reads CASSKVGQSLGYTF. In DNA form, the CDR3 reads TGTGCCAGCAGCAAAGTTGGGCAGTCTTTAGGCTACACCTTC.